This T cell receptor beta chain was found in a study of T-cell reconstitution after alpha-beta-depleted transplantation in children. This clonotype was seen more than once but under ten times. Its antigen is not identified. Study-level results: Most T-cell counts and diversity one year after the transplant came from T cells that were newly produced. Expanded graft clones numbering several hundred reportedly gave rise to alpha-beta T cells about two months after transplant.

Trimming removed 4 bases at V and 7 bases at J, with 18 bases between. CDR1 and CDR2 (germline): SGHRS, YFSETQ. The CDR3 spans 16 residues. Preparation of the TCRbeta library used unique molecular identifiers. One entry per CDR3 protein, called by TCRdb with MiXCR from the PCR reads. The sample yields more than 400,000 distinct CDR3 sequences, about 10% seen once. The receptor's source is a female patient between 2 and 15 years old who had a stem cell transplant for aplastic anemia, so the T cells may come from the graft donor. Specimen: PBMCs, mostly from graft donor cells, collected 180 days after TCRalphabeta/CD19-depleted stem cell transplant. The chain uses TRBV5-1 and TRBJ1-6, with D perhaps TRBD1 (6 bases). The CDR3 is CASSPSGQFDNSPLHF. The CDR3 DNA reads TGCGCCAGCAGCCCCTCCGGACAGTTTGACAATTCACCCCTCCACTTT.